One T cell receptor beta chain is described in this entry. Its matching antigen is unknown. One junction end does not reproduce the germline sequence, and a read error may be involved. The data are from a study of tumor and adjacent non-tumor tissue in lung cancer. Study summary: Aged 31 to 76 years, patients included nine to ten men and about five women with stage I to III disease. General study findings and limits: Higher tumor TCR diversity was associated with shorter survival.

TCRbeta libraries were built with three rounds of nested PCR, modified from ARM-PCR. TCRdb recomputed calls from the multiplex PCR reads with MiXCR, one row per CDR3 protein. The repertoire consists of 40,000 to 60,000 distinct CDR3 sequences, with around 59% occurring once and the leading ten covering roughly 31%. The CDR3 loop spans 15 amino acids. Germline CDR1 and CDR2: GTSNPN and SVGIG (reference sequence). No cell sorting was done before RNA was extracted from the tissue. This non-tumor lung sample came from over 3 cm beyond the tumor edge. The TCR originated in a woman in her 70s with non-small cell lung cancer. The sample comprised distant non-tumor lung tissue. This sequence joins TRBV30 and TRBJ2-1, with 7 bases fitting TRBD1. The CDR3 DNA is TGTACCTACAAAACAGGGGACCACTCCTACAATGAGCAATTCTTC. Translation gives CTYKTGDHSYNEQFF.